This is a list of T cell receptor beta chains from one sample in a study of regulatory T cells in long-lasting Graves disease. One entry per CDR3 protein, called by TCRdb with MiXCR from the multiplex PCR reads. The sample includes 400,000 to 500,000 distinct CDR3 sequences, about 15% seen only once; the top ten take around a sixth. Another study also made use of these data, one on T cells in Graves' hyperthyroidism and ophthalmopathy.

Sequencing was performed on peripheral blood mononuclear cells (PBMCs), taken at new diagnosis, from a patient treated with antithyroid drugs. Source of these receptors: a woman aged 50 to 60 with Graves disease. Both conserved end residues are part of each CDR3. The D gene is left open where the match is weak. The size of a clone is reported for some rows only, either as once, few or many, or as a class for expanded clones.

d_gene	abundance	v_gene	j_gene	CDR3nt	CDR3aa
-	many	TRBV7-3	TRBJ2-3	TGTGCCAGCAGTTCGACAGGCACAGATACGCAGTATTTT	CASSSTGTDTQYF
TRBD2	many	TRBV7-9	TRBJ2-7	TGTGCCAGCAGCTTCCTAGCCGGGACTAGCGGGAGTAGCGAGCAGTACTTC	CASSFLAGTSGSSEQYF
-	few	TRBV11-2	TRBJ1-1	TGTGCCAGCAGCTTAGATGGTCCAGGCGGGGCGAACACTGAAGCTTTCTTT	CASSLDGPGGANTEAFF
-	-	TRBV7-9	TRBJ1-2	TGTGCCAGCAGCTTTTACCGGGCCTTCTCTCGCTACACCTTC	CASSFYRAFSRYTF
-	many	TRBV5-1	TRBJ2-2	TGCGCCAGCAGCTTAACAGGGTTGCGCACCGGGGAGCTGTTTTTT	CASSLTGLRTGELFF
-	many	TRBV28	TRBJ1-6	TGTGCCAGCAGTTCAGGGGCCCTCTCCTATAATTCACCCCTCCACTTT	CASSSGALSYNSPLHF
-	many	TRBV6-1	TRBJ1-1	TGTGCCAGCAGTGAAGTCGGACACCTCACTGAAGCTTTCTTT	CASSEVGHLTEAFF
TRBD2	-	TRBV7-6	TRBJ2-1	TGTGCCAGCAGCGGACTTACCGGGACTAGCGGGATTTACAATGAGCAGTTCTTC	CASSGLTGTSGIYNEQFF
-	few	TRBV24-1	TRBJ1-5	TGTGCCACCAGTGATTTTCAGGGTCAGCCCCAGCATTTT	CATSDFQGQPQHF
TRBD1	many	TRBV7-9	TRBJ2-1	TGTGCCAGCAGCTTCGGACAGGGACCCAATGAGCAGTTCTTC	CASSFGQGPNEQFF
-	many	TRBV11-2	TRBJ2-7	TGTGCCAGCAGCCTTATCTACGAGCAGTACTTC	CASSLIYEQYF
TRBD1	-	TRBV14	TRBJ1-1	TGTGCCAGCAGCCAAGATGGGGACAGGTTCATGAACACTGAAGCTTTCTTT	CASSQDGDRFMNTEAFF
-	-	TRBV20-1	TRBJ2-1	TGCAGTGCTACAAGACTAGGTCTCCTCGAGGAGCAGTTCTTC	CSATRLGLLEEQFF
-	many	TRBV7-9	TRBJ2-2	TGTGCCAGCAGCTTAGTTGCCGAACAGAACACCGGGGAGCTGTTTTTT	CASSLVAEQNTGELFF
-	many	TRBV7-2	TRBJ2-1	TGTGCCAGCAGCCCCCAGGCGTCCGCAAACAATGAGCAGTTCTTC	CASSPQASANNEQFF
TRBD1	many	TRBV6-2/TRBV6-3	TRBJ1-1	TGTGCCAGCAGTCTAGGACAGGCGACTGAAGCTTTCTTT	CASSLGQATEAFF
-	many	TRBV6-5	TRBJ2-1	TGTGCCAGCAGTTACACGGTCAGTAGCTCCTACAATGAGCAGTTCTTC	CASSYTVSSSYNEQFF
TRBD2	few	TRBV7-6	TRBJ2-1	TGTGCCAGCAGCTTGAATGAAGGGACTAGCGGGAGGGCTGAGCAGTTCTTC	CASSLNEGTSGRAEQFF
TRBD1	many	TRBV18	TRBJ1-1	TGTGCCAGCTCACCAAATCGCAGGGGGTTGACTGAAGCTTTCTTT	CASSPNRRGLTEAFF
TRBD2	-	TRBV9	TRBJ2-1	TGTGCCAGCAGCGTAGATCGGGGGGGGGGATACAATGAGCAGTTCTTC	CASSVDRGGGYNEQFF
-	many	TRBV20-1	TRBJ2-1	TGCAGTGCTAGAGATGGAACAAACAATGAGCAGTTCTTC	CSARDGTNNEQFF
TRBD2	few	TRBV6-9	TRBJ2-7	TGTGCCAGCAGTTTCAAGCGGGATACCTACGAGCAGTACTTC	CASSFKRDTYEQYF
-	many	TRBV27	TRBJ2-7	TGTGCCAGCAGTTCCCGACGGGGTGGCTACGAGCAGTACTTC	CASSSRRGGYEQYF
TRBD1	many	TRBV20-1	TRBJ2-7	TGCAGTGCCCAGAGTCGGGACAGGGTCCACGAGCAGTACTTC	CSAQSRDRVHEQYF
-	many	TRBV12-3/TRBV12-4	TRBJ2-5	TGTGCCAGCAGTTTCGACACTCAAGAGACCCAGTACTTC	CASSFDTQETQYF
-	once	TRBV5-6	TRBJ2-5	TGTGCCAGCAGCAACTCCGAGACCCAGTACTTC	CASSNSETQYF
TRBD2	few	TRBV3-1	TRBJ2-7	TGTGCCAGCAGCCCACTAGCGGGAAACTCCTACGAGCAGTACTTC	CASSPLAGNSYEQYF
-	many	TRBV28	TRBJ2-7	TGTGCCAGTCGCAGTGGGGCCGAGCAGTACTTC	CASRSGAEQYF
-	few	TRBV30	TRBJ1-2	TGTGCCTGGAGGGCGGGGGTATCATTTAATTATGGCTACACCTTC	CAWRAGVSFNYGYTF
TRBD2	few	TRBV10-3	TRBJ2-2	TGTGCCATCAGCAGACTAGCGGGAGACACCGGGGAGCTGTTTTTT	CAISRLAGDTGELFF
-	few	TRBV6-2/TRBV6-3	TRBJ2-6	TGTGCCAGCAGTTACCAGCCCAGGGACTTCGCAGTAGGGTCTGGGGCCAACGTCCTGACTTTC	CASSYQPRDFAVGSGANVLTF
-	-	TRBV18	TRBJ1-1	TGTGCCAGCTCACCGGAGGGGCACTCGACTGAAGCTTTCTTT	CASSPEGHSTEAFF
TRBD1	few	TRBV18	TRBJ1-3	TGTGCCAGCTCACCGCAGGGACAGAGCAACTCTGGAAACACCATATATTTT	CASSPQGQSNSGNTIYF
-	many	TRBV9	TRBJ2-5	TGTGCCAGCAGCGTAGCTATAGGGAAAGAGACCCAGTACTTC	CASSVAIGKETQYF
TRBD2	-	TRBV6-2/TRBV6-3	TRBJ2-7	TGTGCCAGCAGTTCCTATTCGGGACTATCCTACGAGCAGTACTTC	CASSSYSGLSYEQYF
TRBD2	-	TRBV27	TRBJ2-2	TGTGCCAGCAGCTCGGGACTAGCGGGAGGGCAACCCGCCGGGGAGCTGTTTTTT	CASSSGLAGGQPAGELFF